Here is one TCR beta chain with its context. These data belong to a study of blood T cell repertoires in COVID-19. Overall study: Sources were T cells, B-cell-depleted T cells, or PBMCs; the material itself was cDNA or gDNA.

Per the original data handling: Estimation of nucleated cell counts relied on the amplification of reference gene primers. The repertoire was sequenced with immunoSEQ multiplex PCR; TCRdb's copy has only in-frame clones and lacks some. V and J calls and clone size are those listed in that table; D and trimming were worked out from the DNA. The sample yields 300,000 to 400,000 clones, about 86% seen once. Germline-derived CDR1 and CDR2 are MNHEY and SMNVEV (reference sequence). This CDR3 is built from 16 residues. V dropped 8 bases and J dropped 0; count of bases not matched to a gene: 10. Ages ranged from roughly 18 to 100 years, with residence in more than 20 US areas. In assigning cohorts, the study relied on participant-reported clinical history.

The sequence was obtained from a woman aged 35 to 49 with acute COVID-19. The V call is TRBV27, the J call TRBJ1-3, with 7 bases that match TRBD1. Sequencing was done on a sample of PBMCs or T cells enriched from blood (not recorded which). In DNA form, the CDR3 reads TGTGCCAGCCGGGCAGGGGGAATCATCTCTGGAAACACCATATATTTT. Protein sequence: CASRAGGIISGNTIYF.